The 28 T cell receptor beta chains reported below all come from one sample, sequenced in a study of blood T cell repertoires in COVID-19. The data were produced by immunoSEQ multiplex PCR, yet TCRdb's version contains in-frame clones alone and is incomplete. The sample includes more than 250,000 clones, approximately 85% of them seen just once. Sequencing used peripheral blood. The receptors originated from a woman aged 45-65 years with acute or convalescent COVID-19.

The genes are TRBV7-9 and TRBJ2-7; 9 nucleotides match TRBD2. The CDR3 has 16 amino acids. Germline V gene lookup returns CDR1 SEHNR and CDR2 FQNEAQ (reference sequence). V gave up 0 bases and J gave up 1 base; unmatched junction bases: 4. In DNA, the CDR3 is TGTGCCAGCAGCTTAGCGGGCGGGAGGGTATCCTACGAGCAGTACTTC. This translates into CASSLAGGRVSYEQYF.

V and J are TRBV6-5 and TRBJ1-1, with D unresolved. This CDR3 region has 12 residues. The V and J ends lost 6 bases and 7 bases respectively, with 12 bases between them. The germline CDR1 and CDR2 sequences are MNHEY and SVGAGI. The CDR3 DNA is TGTGCCAGCAGCCCCCAGGCCGGTGAAGCTTTCTTT. Amino acid sequence: CASSPQAGEAFF.

The chain combines TRBV29-1 with TRBJ2-7; maybe TRBD1 (6 bases). V was cut by 7 bases and J by 0 bases, with 13 bases left in between. This CDR3 is 13 amino acids long. Per germline, CDR1 SQVTM and CDR2 ANQGSEA. This chain's CDR3 is CSGKIGGSYEQYF. The CDR3 DNA reads as TGCAGCGGCAAAATAGGGGGCTCCTACGAGCAGTACTTC.

In its sample, this clone was seen once. CDR3 DNA sequence: TGTGCCAGCAGTTACTCGAGGCAGAGTAATCAGCCCCAGCATTTT. Its protein product is CASSYSRQSNQPQHF. The chain recombines TRBV6-2 or TRBV6-3 with TRBJ1-5; D is ambiguous. This CDR3 has 15 amino acids. V was trimmed by 0 bases and J by 4 bases, leaving 10 bases between them. Germline assignment: CDR1 MNHEY and CDR2 SVGEGT.

The chain's CDR3 is CASSFAGRGSYEQYF. The CDR3 coding sequence is TGTGCCAGCAGTTTTGCGGGGCGCGGCTCCTACGAGCAGTACTTC. V and J are TRBV28 and TRBJ2-7; weak D call: TRBD2 (6 bases). Trimming cost V 3 bases and J 0 bases, with 12 bases left between them. Germline V gives CDR1 MDHEN, CDR2 SYDVKM. The CDR3 extends over 15 amino acids.

The V call is TRBV15, the J call TRBJ2-3; 7 bases are a match to TRBD1. This CDR3 spans 15 amino acids. Unmatched junction bases numbered 4, after V lost 1 base and J lost 3 bases. Germline CDR1 reads LNHNV; CDR2 reads YYDKDF (reference sequence). CDR3: CATSRVRGLTDTQYF. CDR3 DNA: TGTGCCACCAGCAGAGTCAGGGGGTTAACAGATACGCAGTATTTT.

J is TRBJ2-1 and V is TRBV27, with a possible D match to TRBD2 (6 bases). The germline gives CDR1 MNHEY, CDR2 SMNVEV (reference sequence). The CDR3 has 16 amino acids. Trimming took off 2 bases at V and 4 bases at J, with 15 bases between the two ends. CDR3 DNA: TGTGCCAGCAGTTTAATAGCGGCTCAAGGGTACAATGAGCAGTTCTTC. Translation gives CASSLIAAQGYNEQFF.

J is TRBJ1-1 and V is TRBV5-1, with D uncertain. V gave up 3 bases and J gave up 2 bases, with 17 bases separating them. The germline V gene has CDR1 SGHRS and CDR2 YFSETQ. The length of the CDR3 is 16 residues. The chain's CDR3 is CASSSKGGWGNTEAFF. In DNA form, the CDR3 reads TGCGCCAGCAGCTCCAAGGGAGGGTGGGGAAACACTGAAGCTTTCTTT.

The chain is built from TRBV27 and TRBJ2-1, with D hard to call. The CDR3 is 15 amino acids. With 5 bases removed from V and 0 bases from J, the gap between germline ends came to 11 bases. Germline values: CDR1 MNHEY, CDR2 SMNVEV (reference sequence). This CDR3 is CASSARSSSYNEQFF. The DNA of the CDR3 is TGTGCCAGCAGTGCACGGTCTAGCTCCTACAATGAGCAGTTCTTC.

The rearrangement links TRBV15 to TRBJ2-7, with 7 bases fitting TRBD2. The CDR3 has 15 residues. Germline trimming cut 1 base from V and 2 bases from J; bases unmatched to any gene: 5. Germline CDR1 LNHNV, CDR2 YYDKDF (reference sequence). For the CDR3, the DNA is TGTGCCACCAGCAGAGCGGGGAGGGGAACCTACGAGCAGTACTTC. Translation: CATSRAGRGTYEQYF.

The rearrangement links TRBV28 to TRBJ1-2; D unclear. V was clipped by 2 bases and J by 8 bases, with 12 bases between them. Germline V gene data show CDR1 as MDHEN and CDR2 as SYDVKM. The CDR3 totals 13 residues. CDR3 sequence: CASSLPGSRGYTF. Written as DNA, the CDR3 is TGTGCCAGCAGTTTACCGGGATCAAGGGGCTACACCTTC.

This clone was observed a single time. V gene TRBV6-4 combines with J gene TRBJ2-2; 7 nucleotides match TRBD2. Germline V gene sequence: CDR1 MRHNA, CDR2 SNTAGT. CDR3 size: 14 residues. The V gene end was trimmed by 8 bases and the J gene end by 2 bases; junction bases not matched to a gene: 5. CDR3 in amino acids: CASRQRGNTGELFF. The CDR3 DNA sequence: TGTGCCAGCCGTCAGCGGGGAAACACCGGGGAGCTGTTTTTT.

The V and J genes are TRBV15 and TRBJ2-5; 9 nucleotides line up with TRBD2. The J segment lost 2 bases and the V segment lost 7 bases, leaving 2 bases of the junction unmatched. Germline assignment: CDR1 LNHNV and CDR2 YYDKDF (reference sequence). CDR3 length: 13 amino acids. The CDR3 DNA follows: TGTGCCACCAAGAGCGGGAGGCAAGAGACCCAGTACTTC. Amino acids: CATKSGRQETQYF.

Concerning this clone itself: The same CDR3 can be traced to other DNA sequences in this sample. This chain connects TRBV6-1 to TRBJ2-7; 12 bases agree with TRBD2. The CDR3 is 14 residues long. Trimming at V came to 3 bases and at J to 4 bases, leaving 1 base not matched to a gene. The germline CDR1 and CDR2 sequences are MNHNS and SASEGT. The CDR3 region is CASSETSGSYEQYF. The CDR3, as DNA: TGTGCCAGCAGTGAGACTAGCGGGAGTTACGAGCAGTACTTC.

The V gene is TRBV15, the J gene TRBJ2-1; tentative D call: TRBD1 (5 bases). The CDR3 sequence is 12 residues long. CDR1 and CDR2 from the germline V gene are LNHNV and YYDKDF (reference sequence). V lost 5 bases and J lost 13, with 15 bases in between. In DNA, the CDR3 is TGTGCCACCAGCGTCCAGGGTAGTCCACAGTTCTTC. Protein sequence: CATSVQGSPQFF. Together with reference TRBV15 and TRBJ2-1, the CDR3 gives the full variable domain: DAMVIQNPRYQVTQFGKPVTLSCSQTLNHNVMYWYQQKSSQAPKLLFHYYDKDFNNEADTPDNFQSRRPNTSFCFLDIRSPGLGDTAMYLCATSVQGSPQFFGPGTRLTVL.

In this sample, this clone turned up a few times. The chain links TRBV7-6 to TRBJ1-1, with 7 bases that match TRBD1. CDR3 length: 14 amino acids. Germline V gives CDR1 SGHVS, CDR2 FNYEAQ. The V gene end was trimmed by 5 bases and the J gene end by 3 bases; junction bases not matched to a gene: 6. Written as DNA, the CDR3 is TGTGCCAGCAGCCCGGGGACAGCGGACACTGAAGCTTTCTTT. Translation: CASSPGTADTEAFF.

This chain joins TRBV11-2 and TRBJ1-1, with D unclear. V lost 3 bases to trimming and J lost 5 bases, with 16 bases between them. Germline V gene lookup returns CDR1 SGHAT and CDR2 FQNNGV. The CDR3 is 15 residues long. CDR3 sequence: CASSFSGIGRTEAFF. For the CDR3, the DNA is TGTGCCAGCAGCTTTAGCGGCATAGGACGAACTGAAGCTTTCTTT.

The chain combines TRBV18 with TRBJ2-1, with D possibly being TRBD2 (5 bases). Germline CDR1 and CDR2: KGHSH and LQKENI. Trimming took 4 bases from V and 7 from J, leaving 14 bases between them. This CDR3 is built from 14 residues. This CDR3 is CASSRPSEGNEQFF. The CDR3 DNA follows: TGTGCCAGCTCACGGCCTTCAGAGGGTAATGAGCAGTTCTTC.

The chain links TRBV28 to TRBJ1-4; TRBD1 agrees at 7 bases. Trimming at V came to 4 bases and at J to 6 bases, leaving 8 bases not matched to a gene. The CDR3 is 15 amino acids. Germline CDR1 MDHEN, CDR2 SYDVKM. The CDR3 is CASSSQGPGDEKLFF. CDR3 sequence (DNA): TGTGCCAGCAGTTCACAGGGGCCGGGAGATGAAAAACTGTTTTTT.

V and J are TRBV3-1 (or the pseudogene TRBV3-2) and TRBJ1-4; D unresolved. Germline V gene data show CDR1 as LGHDT and CDR2 as YNNKEL (reference sequence). This CDR3 is built from 15 residues. V was cut by 4 bases and J by 5 bases, with 14 bases left in between. The CDR3 DNA reads as TGTGCCAGCAGCCCCGGGGTTTCAGGAAATGAAAAACTGTTTTTT. This gives the protein CASSPGVSGNEKLFF.

This sequence joins TRBV27 and TRBJ2-1; the D gene is possibly TRBD1 (5 bases). Looked up from germline, CDR1 is MNHEY and CDR2 is SMNVEV (reference sequence). The ends were cut back, 1 base at V and 6 bases at J, with 19 bases in the middle. CDR3 length: 17 residues. The CDR3 region is CASSLLLPDMAFNEQFF. Written as DNA, the CDR3 is TGTGCCAGCAGTTTATTGCTCCCGGACATGGCGTTCAATGAGCAGTTCTTC.

V is TRBV5-4 and J is TRBJ1-1; TRBD1 might be the D (6 bases). Germline V gene sequence: CDR1 SGHNT, CDR2 YYREEE (reference sequence). The V gene lost 4 bases and the J gene lost 1 base, with 11 bases spanning the gap. The CDR3 is 14 amino acids. This chain's CDR3 is CASSITGTNTEAFF. In DNA form, the CDR3 reads TGTGCCAGCAGCATAACAGGGACGAACACTGAAGCTTTCTTT.

This rearrangement joins TRBV4-2 to TRBJ2-5; 9 nucleotides match TRBD2. CDR1 LGHNA and CDR2 YNFKEQ come from the germline V gene. This CDR3 is 17 amino acids long. With 0 bases clipped from V and 5 bases from J, the junction kept 10 bases outside the gene matches. CDR3 sequence reads: CASSQDPVSGRPETQYF. The CDR3 DNA reads TGTGCCAGCAGCCAAGACCCCGTGAGCGGGAGGCCTGAGACCCAGTACTTC.

The chain recombines TRBV6-5 with TRBJ1-2; 8 bases line up with TRBD1. Germline V gene data show CDR1 as MNHEY and CDR2 as SVGAGI. The length of the CDR3 is 13 residues. V shed 6 bases, J shed 3 bases, and the junction held 3 bases outside the gene matches. The CDR3 sequence: CASSPTGDYGYTF. The CDR3 DNA reads as TGTGCCAGCAGCCCGACAGGGGACTATGGCTACACCTTC.

The J gene is TRBJ2-7, the V gene TRBV6-2 or TRBV6-3, with D unresolved. The CDR3 is 13 amino acids. Germline V gene lookup returns CDR1 MNHEY and CDR2 SVGEGT. The V end lost 4 bases, the J end lost 5 bases, and 12 bases lay between the germline ends. The CDR3: CASSLSRYDEQYF. The CDR3 nucleotides are TGTGCCAGCAGTTTATCCCGTTATGACGAGCAGTACTTC.

This chain links TRBV19 with TRBJ2-2; 16 nucleotides align to TRBD2. There are 19 residues in the CDR3. V was pared by 6 bases and J by 0 bases, with 7 bases of the junction left unmatched. Germline-derived CDR1 and CDR2 are LNHDA and SQIVND (reference sequence). The CDR3 loop is CASSSWGLAGGSNTGELFF. The CDR3 coding sequence is TGTGCCAGTAGCTCCTGGGGACTAGCGGGAGGGTCGAACACCGGGGAGCTGTTTTTT. Filled out from reference TRBV19 and TRBJ2-2, the complete variable domain reads DGGITQSPKYLFRKEGQNVTLSCEQNLNHDAMYWYRQDPGQGLRLIYYSQIVNDFQKGDIAEGYSVSREKKESFPLTVTSAQKNPTAFYLCASSSWGLAGGSNTGELFFGEGSRLTVL.

The chain has TRBV5-6 and TRBJ2-1; TRBD1 matches at 9 bases. This CDR3 is 17 amino acids long. Germline CDR1 reads SGHDT; CDR2 reads YYEEEE. V was clipped by 5 bases and J by 1 base; unmatched bases: 10. In DNA form, the CDR3 reads TGTGCCAGCAGTTTGTCGACAGGGGGTGCGTCCTACAATGAGCAGTTCTTC. Translation gives CASSLSTGGASYNEQFF.

This chain uses TRBV18 with TRBJ1-6; perhaps TRBD1 as D (6 bases). The germline gives CDR1 KGHSH, CDR2 LQKENI. Trimming removed 0 bases from V and 6 bases from J, with 12 bases in between. The CDR3 is 16 residues long. The CDR3 nucleotides are TGTGCCAGCTCACCACCGCTACAGGGAAGTAATTCACCCCTCCACTTT. It yields the protein CASSPPLQGSNSPLHF.